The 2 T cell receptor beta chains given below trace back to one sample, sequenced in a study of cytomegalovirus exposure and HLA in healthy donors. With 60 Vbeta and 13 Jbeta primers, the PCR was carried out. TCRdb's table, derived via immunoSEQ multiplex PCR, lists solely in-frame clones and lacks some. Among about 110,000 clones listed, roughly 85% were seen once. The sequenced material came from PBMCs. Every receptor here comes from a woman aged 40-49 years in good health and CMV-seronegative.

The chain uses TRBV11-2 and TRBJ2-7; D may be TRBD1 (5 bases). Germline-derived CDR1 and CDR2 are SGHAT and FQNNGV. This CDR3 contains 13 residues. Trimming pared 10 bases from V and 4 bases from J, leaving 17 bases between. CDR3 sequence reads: CATTPRGRYEQYF. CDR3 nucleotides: TGTGCCACCACTCCAAGGGGTCGGTACGAGCAGTACTTC.

The CDR3 loop reads CASRLAWGGTDTQYF. The CDR3, as DNA: TGTGCCAGCCGCCTCGCCTGGGGGGGCACAGATACGCAGTATTTT. The rearrangement links TRBV7-9 to TRBJ2-3; tentative D call: TRBD2 (6 bases). CDR3 length equals 15 residues. In germline, CDR1 is SEHNR, CDR2 FQNEAQ (reference sequence). With 8 bases removed from V and 1 base from J, the gap between germline ends came to 16 bases.